This T cell receptor beta chain was documented in a study of STAT5B mutations in CD4+ large granular lymphocyte leukemia. The table lists this clone with a few counts. CDR1 and CDR2 (germline): LNHDA, SQIVND (reference sequence). CDR3 size: 14 residues. V gave up 9 bases and J gave up 0 bases, with 14 bases separating them. Assay: immunoSEQ multiplex PCR; the TCRdb copy retains only in-frame clones and omits some. This table holds about 10,000 clones, around 83% found once. The chain links TRBV19 to TRBJ1-1, with a weak D call TRBD1 (6 bases). The sequence came from a man aged 60-69 years with CD4+ T-cell large granular lymphocyte leukemia. Sample: PBMCs. In DNA, the CDR3 is TGTGCCAGCTCGAAAGGGGGAGTGAACACTGAAGCTTTCTTT. Translating gives CASSKGGVNTEAFF.